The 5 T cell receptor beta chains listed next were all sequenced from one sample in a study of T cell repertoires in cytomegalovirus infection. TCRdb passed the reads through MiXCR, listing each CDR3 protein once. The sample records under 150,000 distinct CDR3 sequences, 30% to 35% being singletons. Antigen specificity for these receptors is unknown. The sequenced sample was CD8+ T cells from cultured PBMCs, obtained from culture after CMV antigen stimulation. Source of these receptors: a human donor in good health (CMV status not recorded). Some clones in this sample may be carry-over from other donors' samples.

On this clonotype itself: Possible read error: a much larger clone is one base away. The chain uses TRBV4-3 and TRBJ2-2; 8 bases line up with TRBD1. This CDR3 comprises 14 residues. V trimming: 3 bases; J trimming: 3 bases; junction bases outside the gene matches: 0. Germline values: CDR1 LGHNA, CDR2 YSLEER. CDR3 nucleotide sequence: TGCGCCAGCAGCCAGGACAGGGACACCGGGGAGCTGTTTTTT. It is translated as CASSQDRDTGELFF.

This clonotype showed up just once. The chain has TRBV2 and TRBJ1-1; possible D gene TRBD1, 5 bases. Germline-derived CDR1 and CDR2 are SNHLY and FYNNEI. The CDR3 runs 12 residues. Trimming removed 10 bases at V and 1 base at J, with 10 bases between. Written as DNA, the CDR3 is TGTGCCACAAGAGACAGGAACACTGAAGCTTTCTTT. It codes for CATRDRNTEAFF.

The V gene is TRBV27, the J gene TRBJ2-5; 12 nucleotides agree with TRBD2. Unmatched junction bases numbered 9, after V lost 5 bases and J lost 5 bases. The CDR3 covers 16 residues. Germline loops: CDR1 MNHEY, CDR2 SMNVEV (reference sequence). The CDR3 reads CASSPLPGLAGETQYF. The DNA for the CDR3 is TGTGCCAGCAGTCCTCTACCGGGACTAGCGGGCGAGACCCAGTACTTC.

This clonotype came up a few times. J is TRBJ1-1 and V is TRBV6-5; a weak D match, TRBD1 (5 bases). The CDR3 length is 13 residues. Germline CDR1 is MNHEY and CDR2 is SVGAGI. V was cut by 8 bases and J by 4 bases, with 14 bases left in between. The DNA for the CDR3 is TGTGCCAGCCAGTTGGGGGGAAGCACTGAAGCTTTCTTT. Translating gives CASQLGGSTEAFF.

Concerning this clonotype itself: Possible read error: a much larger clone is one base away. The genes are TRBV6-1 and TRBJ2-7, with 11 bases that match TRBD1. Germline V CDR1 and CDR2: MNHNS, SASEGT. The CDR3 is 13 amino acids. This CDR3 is CASREGDRGEQYF. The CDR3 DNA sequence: TGTGCCAGCAGGGAAGGGGACAGGGGGGAGCAGTACTTC.